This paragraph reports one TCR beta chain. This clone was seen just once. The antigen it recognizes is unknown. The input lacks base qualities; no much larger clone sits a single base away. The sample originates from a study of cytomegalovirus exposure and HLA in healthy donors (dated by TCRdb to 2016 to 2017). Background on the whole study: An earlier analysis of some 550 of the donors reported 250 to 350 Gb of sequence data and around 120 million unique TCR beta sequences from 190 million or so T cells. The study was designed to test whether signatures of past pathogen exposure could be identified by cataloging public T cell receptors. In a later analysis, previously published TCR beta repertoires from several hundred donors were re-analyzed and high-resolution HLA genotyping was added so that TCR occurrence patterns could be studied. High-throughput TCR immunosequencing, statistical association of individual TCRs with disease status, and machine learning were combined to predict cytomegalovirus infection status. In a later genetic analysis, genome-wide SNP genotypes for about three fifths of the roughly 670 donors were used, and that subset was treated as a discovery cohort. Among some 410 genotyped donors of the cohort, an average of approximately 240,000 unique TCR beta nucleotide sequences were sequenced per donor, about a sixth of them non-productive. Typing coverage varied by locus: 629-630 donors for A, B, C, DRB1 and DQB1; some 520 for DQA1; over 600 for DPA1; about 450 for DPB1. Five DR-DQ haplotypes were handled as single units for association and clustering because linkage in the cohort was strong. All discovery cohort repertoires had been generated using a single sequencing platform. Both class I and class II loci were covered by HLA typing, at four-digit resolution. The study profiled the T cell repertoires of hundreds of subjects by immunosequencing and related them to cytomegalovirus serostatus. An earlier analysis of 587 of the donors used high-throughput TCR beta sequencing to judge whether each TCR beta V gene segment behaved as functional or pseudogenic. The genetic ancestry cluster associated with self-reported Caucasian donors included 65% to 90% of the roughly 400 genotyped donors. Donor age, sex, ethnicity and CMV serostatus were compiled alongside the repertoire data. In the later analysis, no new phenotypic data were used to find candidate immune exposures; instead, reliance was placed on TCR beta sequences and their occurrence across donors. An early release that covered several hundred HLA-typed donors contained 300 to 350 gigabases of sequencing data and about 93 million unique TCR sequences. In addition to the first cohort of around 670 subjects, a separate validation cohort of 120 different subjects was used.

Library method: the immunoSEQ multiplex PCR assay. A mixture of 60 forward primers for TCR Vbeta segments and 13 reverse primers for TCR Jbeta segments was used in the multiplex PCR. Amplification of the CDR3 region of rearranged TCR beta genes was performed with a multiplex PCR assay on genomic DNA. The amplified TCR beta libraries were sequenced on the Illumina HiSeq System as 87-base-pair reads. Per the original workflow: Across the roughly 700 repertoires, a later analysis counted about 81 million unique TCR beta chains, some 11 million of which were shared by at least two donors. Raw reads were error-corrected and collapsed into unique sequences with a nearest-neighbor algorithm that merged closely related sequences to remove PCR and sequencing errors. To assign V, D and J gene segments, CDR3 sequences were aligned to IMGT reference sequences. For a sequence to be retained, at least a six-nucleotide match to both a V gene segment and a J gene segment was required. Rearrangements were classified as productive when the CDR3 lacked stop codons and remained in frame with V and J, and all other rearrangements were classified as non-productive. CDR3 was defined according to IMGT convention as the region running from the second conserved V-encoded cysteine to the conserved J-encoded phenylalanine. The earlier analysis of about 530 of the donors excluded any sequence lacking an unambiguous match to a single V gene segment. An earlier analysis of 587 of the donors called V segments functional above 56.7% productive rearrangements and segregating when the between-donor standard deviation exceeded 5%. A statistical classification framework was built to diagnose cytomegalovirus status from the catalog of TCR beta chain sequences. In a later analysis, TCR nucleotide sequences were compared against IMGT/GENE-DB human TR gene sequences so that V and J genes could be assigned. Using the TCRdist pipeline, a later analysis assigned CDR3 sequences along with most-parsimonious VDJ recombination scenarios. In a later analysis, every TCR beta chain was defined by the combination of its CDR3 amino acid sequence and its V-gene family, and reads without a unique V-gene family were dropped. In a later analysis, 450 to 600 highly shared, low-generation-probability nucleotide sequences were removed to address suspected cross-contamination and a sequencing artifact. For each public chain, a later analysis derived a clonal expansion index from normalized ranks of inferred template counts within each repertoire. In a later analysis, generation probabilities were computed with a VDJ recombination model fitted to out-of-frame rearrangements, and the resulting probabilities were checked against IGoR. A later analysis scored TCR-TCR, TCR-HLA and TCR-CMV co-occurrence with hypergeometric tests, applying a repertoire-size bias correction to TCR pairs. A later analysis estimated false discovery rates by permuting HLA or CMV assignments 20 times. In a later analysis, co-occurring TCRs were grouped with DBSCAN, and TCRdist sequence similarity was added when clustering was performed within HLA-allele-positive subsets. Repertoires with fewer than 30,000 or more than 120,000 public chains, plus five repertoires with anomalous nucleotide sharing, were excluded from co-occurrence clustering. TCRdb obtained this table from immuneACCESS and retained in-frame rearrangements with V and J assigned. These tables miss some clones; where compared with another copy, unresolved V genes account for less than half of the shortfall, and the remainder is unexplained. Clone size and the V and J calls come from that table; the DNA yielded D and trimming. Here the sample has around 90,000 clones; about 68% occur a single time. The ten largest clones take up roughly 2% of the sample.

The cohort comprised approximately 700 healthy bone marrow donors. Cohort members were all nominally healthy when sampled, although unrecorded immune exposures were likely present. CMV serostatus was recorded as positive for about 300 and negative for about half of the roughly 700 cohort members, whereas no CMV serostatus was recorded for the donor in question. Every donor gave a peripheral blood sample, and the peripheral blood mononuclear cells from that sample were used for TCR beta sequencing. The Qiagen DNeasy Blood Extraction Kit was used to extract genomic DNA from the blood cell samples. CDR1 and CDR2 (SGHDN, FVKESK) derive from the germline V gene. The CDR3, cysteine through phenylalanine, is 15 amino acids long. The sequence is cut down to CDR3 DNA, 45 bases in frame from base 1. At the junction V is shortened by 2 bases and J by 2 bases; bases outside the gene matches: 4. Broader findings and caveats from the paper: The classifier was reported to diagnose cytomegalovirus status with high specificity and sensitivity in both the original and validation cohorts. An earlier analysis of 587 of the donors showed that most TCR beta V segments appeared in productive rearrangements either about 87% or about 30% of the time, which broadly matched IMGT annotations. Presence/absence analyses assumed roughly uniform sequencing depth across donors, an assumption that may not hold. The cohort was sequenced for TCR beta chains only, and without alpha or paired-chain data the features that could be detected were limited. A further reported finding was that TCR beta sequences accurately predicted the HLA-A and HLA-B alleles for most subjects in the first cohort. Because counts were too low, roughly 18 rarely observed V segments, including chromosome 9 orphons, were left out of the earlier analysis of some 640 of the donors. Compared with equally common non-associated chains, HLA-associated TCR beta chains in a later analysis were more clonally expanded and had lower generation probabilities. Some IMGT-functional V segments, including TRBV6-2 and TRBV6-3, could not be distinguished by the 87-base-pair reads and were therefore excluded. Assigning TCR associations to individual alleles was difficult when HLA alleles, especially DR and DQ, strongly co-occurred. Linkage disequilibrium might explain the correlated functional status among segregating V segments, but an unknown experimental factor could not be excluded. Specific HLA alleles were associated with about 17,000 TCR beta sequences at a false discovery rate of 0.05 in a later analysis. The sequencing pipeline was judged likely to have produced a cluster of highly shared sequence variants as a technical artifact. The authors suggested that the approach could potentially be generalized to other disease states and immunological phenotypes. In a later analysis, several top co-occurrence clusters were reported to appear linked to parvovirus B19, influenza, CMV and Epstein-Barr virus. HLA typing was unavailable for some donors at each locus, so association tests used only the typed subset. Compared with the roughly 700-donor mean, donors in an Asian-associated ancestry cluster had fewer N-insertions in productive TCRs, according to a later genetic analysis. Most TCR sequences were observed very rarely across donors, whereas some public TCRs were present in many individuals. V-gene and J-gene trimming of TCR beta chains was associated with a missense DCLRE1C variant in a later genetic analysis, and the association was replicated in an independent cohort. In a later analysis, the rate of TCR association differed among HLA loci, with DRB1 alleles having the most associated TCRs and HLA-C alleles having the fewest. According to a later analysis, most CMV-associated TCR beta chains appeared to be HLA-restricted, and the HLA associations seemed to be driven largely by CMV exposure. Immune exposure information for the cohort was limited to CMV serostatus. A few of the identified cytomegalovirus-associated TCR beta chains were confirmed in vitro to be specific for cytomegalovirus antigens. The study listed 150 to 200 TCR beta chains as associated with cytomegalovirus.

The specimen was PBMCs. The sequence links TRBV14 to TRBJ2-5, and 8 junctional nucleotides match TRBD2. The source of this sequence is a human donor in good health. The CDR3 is CASSQLLAGQETQYF. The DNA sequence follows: TGTGCCAGCAGCCAACTCTTAGCGGGGCAAGAGACCCAGTACTTC.